Listed here is a single T cell receptor (beta chain). The data were obtained in a study of blood T cell repertoires in COVID-19. Looking at the study overall: T cells, B-cell-depleted T cells, or PBMCs supplied cDNA or gDNA.

Assay used: immunoSEQ multiplex PCR; TCRdb lists only in-frame clones, some missing. The table has some 190,000 clones, around 80% seen once; the top ten hold around 6.9%. The CDR3 runs 15 residues. Germline assignment: CDR1 SGHRS and CDR2 YFSETQ. V trimming: 7 bases; J trimming: 3 bases; junction bases outside the gene matches: 13. The rearrangement links TRBV5-1 to TRBJ2-7; 7 bases fit TRBD1. Specimen: peripheral blood. The receptor comes from a man aged 55-75 years with acute or convalescent COVID-19. This chain's CDR3 is CASCSPTTGNYEQYF. In nucleotides, the CDR3 is TGCGCCAGCTGCTCACCTACGACAGGGAACTACGAGCAGTACTTC.